The 16 T cell receptor beta chains listed next were all sequenced from one sample in a study of T-cell memory formation after mild COVID-19. TCRdb redid the calling of the 5' RACE reads with MiXCR, one entry per CDR3 protein. This repertoire shows 350,000 to 500,000 distinct CDR3 sequences, around 19% found once; its top ten account for 7.5% to 9.5%. Material for sequencing was PBMCs or a T cell subset sorted from them (not recorded which). The receptors come from an adult woman who had mild COVID-19 (a few samples of this study predate the infection). Cell type and time point are not known.

This chain uses TRBV3-1 with TRBJ2-7; D uncertain. Germline CDR1 reads LGHDT; CDR2 reads YNNKEL (reference sequence). The CDR3 runs 12 residues. V was clipped by 0 bases and J by 6 bases, with 6 bases between them. The CDR3 DNA reads as TGTGCCAGCAGCCAAGAAGCACGCGAGCAGTACTTC. This gives the protein CASSQEAREQYF.

This chain joins TRBV20-1 and TRBJ1-3; 8 nucleotides match TRBD1. V was pared by 6 bases and J by 2 bases, with 3 bases of the junction left unmatched. The CDR3 length is 13 residues. Germline V gene lookup returns CDR1 DFQATT and CDR2 SNEGSKA (reference sequence). Here the CDR3 DNA reads TGCAGTGCGCAGACAGGGGCTGGAAACACCATATATTTT. Residues: CSAQTGAGNTIYF.

The chain carries TRBV11-1 and TRBJ2-1; 10 bases align to TRBD2. Per germline, CDR1 SGHAT and CDR2 FQDESV (reference sequence). Trimming cost V 5 bases and J 4 bases; bases outside gene matches: 5. This CDR3 region has 15 residues. The CDR3 spells CASSPRTSGYNEQFF. The CDR3 DNA is TGTGCCAGCAGCCCCAGGACTAGCGGTTACAATGAGCAGTTCTTC. The full variable domain, with the rest looked up from reference TRBV11-1 and TRBJ2-1, is EAEVAQSPRYKITEKSQAVAFWCDPISGHATLYWYRQILGQGPELLVQFQDESVVDDSQLPKDRFSAERLKGVDSTLKIQPAELGDSAMYLCASSPRTSGYNEQFFGPGTRLTVL.

This clonotype was counted between two and nine times. The chain has TRBV28 and TRBJ2-2, with TRBD1 matching 7 bases. Germline lookup yields CDR1 MDHEN and CDR2 SYDVKM. The length of the CDR3 is 15 residues. V dropped 6 bases and J dropped 4; count of bases not matched to a gene: 8. The CDR3 loop is CASRTDRDGTGELFF. The DNA of the CDR3 is TGTGCCAGCAGGACAGACAGGGACGGCACCGGGGAGCTGTTTTTT.

A few counts support this clonotype. The rearrangement links TRBV5-1 to TRBJ2-2; 8 nucleotides line up with TRBD1. V shed 1 base, J shed 7 bases, and the junction held 6 bases outside the gene matches. CDR3 length equals 15 residues. The germline V gene encodes CDR1 SGHRS and CDR2 YFSETQ. Here the CDR3 DNA reads TGCGCCAGCAGCTTGACAGGGGGGACGAGCGGGGAGCTGTTTTTT. Its translation: CASSLTGGTSGELFF.

This clonotype was seen a handful of times. J is TRBJ1-4 and V is TRBV5-1; D is unresolved. Trimming stripped 5 bases from V and 8 bases from J, with 16 bases between. CDR1 is SGHRS, CDR2 YFSETQ, per germline. This CDR3 spans 14 amino acids. The CDR3 DNA sequence: TGCGCCAGCAGGCCGACACCTGAGAGGGAAAAACTGTTTTTT. Amino acid sequence: CASRPTPEREKLFF.

The sample holds a few counts of this clonotype. The V and J genes are TRBV7-8 and TRBJ1-2; maybe TRBD1 (5 bases). The germline V gene has CDR1 SGHVS and CDR2 FQNEAQ. The CDR3 has 15 amino acids. V was pared by 0 bases and J by 4 bases, with 12 bases between. CDR3 sequence (DNA): TGTGCCAGCAGCTTAGCCGGGACCTTAAGCTATGGCTACACCTTC. Translated, it gives CASSLAGTLSYGYTF.

This clonotype was found once. The gene calls are TRBV19 and TRBJ1-6; D is unclear. Germline V gene sequence: CDR1 LNHDA, CDR2 SQIVND (reference sequence). This CDR3 has 12 residues. V lost 3 bases and J lost 10, with 7 bases in between. The CDR3 reads CASSIGSSPLHF. In nucleotides, the CDR3 is TGTGCCAGTAGTATCGGGTCATCACCCCTCCACTTT.

The chain uses TRBV4-1 and TRBJ2-1; the D gene is possibly TRBD2 (6 bases). The CDR3 has 16 residues. V was shortened by 1 base and J by 2 bases, with 12 bases between the two germline ends. The germline V gene has CDR1 MGHRA and CDR2 YSYEKL. CDR3 loop: CASSQVEGGAYNEQFF. The CDR3 region has the DNA TGCGCCAGCAGCCAAGTAGAGGGAGGTGCCTACAATGAGCAGTTCTTC.

The sample holds many counts of this clonotype. This chain joins TRBV12-3 or TRBV12-4 and TRBJ1-5; 7 positions agree with TRBD1. Trimming took 6 bases from V and 3 from J; bases not matched to a gene: 5. This CDR3 comprises 14 residues. This chain's CDR3 is CASRTDRDNQPQHF. As DNA, the CDR3 is TGTGCCAGCAGGACTGACAGGGACAATCAGCCCCAGCATTTT.

This clonotype was recorded many times. The chain couples TRBV7-6 to TRBJ2-6, with a tentative D call TRBD1 (6 bases). This CDR3 has 17 amino acids. Germline lookup yields CDR1 SGHVS and CDR2 FNYEAQ. The V and J ends lost 3 bases and 0 bases respectively, with 12 bases between them. CDR3 protein: CASSFSTGSSGANVLTF. In DNA, the CDR3 is TGTGCCAGCAGCTTTTCTACAGGGAGCTCTGGGGCCAACGTCCTGACTTTC. Full variable domain (rest looked up from reference TRBV7-6 and TRBJ2-6): GAGVSQSPRYKVTKRGQDVALRCDPISGHVSLYWYRQALGQGPEFLTYFNYEAQQDKSGLPNDRFSAERPEGSISTLTIQRTEQRDSAMYRCASSFSTGSSGANVLTFGAGSRLTVL.

The chain is built from TRBV5-1 and TRBJ2-1; D not resolved. V dropped 0 bases and J dropped 6 bases, with 10 bases sitting between them. Germline CDR1 reads SGHRS; CDR2 reads YFSETQ. The CDR3 sequence is 14 residues long. CDR3 nucleotides: TGCGCCAGCAGCTTGGTAACTCTTGGCAATGAGCAGTTCTTC. This sequence encodes CASSLVTLGNEQFF.

This clonotype has just a few counts. This chain uses TRBV12-3 or TRBV12-4 with TRBJ1-5, with 9 bases matching TRBD1. Unmatched junction bases numbered 4, after V lost 8 bases and J lost 5 bases. This CDR3 spans 13 amino acids. CDR3 sequence (DNA): TGTGCCAGCCAGGGACAGGGCCATCAGCCCCAGCATTTT. It yields the protein CASQGQGHQPQHF.

This clonotype turned up a few times. J is TRBJ2-7 and V is TRBV6-4; no definite D call. The germline V gene has CDR1 MRHNA and CDR2 SNTAGT. V was pared by 3 bases and J by 0 bases, with 12 bases between. The CDR3 is 15 residues long. CDR3 residues: CASSEDGTSSYEQYF. In DNA, the CDR3 is TGTGCCAGCAGTGAAGACGGAACGAGCTCCTACGAGCAGTACTTC.

This clonotype was seen more than once but under ten times. The J gene is TRBJ1-1, the V gene TRBV12-3 or TRBV12-4, with 7 bases that match TRBD1. The CDR3 runs to 17 residues. V gave up 5 bases and J gave up 1 base; unmatched junction bases: 13. This CDR3 reads CASSGPRTGRRNTEAFF. In nucleotides, the CDR3 is TGTGCCAGCAGTGGGCCCAGGACAGGCCGGAGGAACACTGAAGCTTTCTTT.

This chain uses TRBV27 with TRBJ2-7, with TRBD1 identical over 9 bases. There are 14 residues in the CDR3. The germline V gene has CDR1 MNHEY and CDR2 SMNVEV (reference sequence). V lost 6 bases, J lost 3 bases, and 6 bases stayed unmatched. CDR3 coding DNA: TGTGCCAGCAGGGGACAGGGCTACCACTACGAGCAGTACTTC. It yields the protein CASRGQGYHYEQYF.